The 30 T cell receptor beta chains in this list originate from one sample, sequenced in a study of TIL therapy for anti-PD-1-resistant metastatic lung cancer. This was the immunoSEQ v3 assay. Only in-frame clones appear in the TCRdb table, and some are missing; sequencing was by immunoSEQ multiplex PCR. The table has roughly 16,000 clones, 65% to 75% seen once. Described time point: pre-treatment sample, taken before nivolumab and TIL therapy. The material was blood, obtained at baseline. These receptors were collected from a person aged 25 to 85 with non-small cell lung cancer.

This clone occurred a few times. The chain has TRBV27 and TRBJ2-5; TRBD1 agrees at 7 bases. Germline assignment: CDR1 MNHEY and CDR2 SMNVEV (reference sequence). With V trimmed by 5 bases and J by 4 bases, 4 bases remained unmatched. CDR3 length: 13 amino acids. The CDR3 region is CASSRQGGETQYF. DNA of the CDR3: TGTGCCAGCAGTCGACAGGGTGGAGAGACCCAGTACTTC.

This sequence joins TRBV30 and TRBJ2-1; D is ambiguous. CDR1 is GTSNPN and CDR2 is SVGIG in the germline V gene (reference sequence). This CDR3 has 15 amino acids. Trimming took off 1 base at V and 4 bases at J, with 14 bases between the two ends. DNA for the CDR3: TGTGCCTGGAGTGGAGTTGGTATACGGTACAATGAGCAGTTCTTC. Translating gives CAWSGVGIRYNEQFF.

The chain couples TRBV7-6 to TRBJ1-6; D remains ambiguous. Trimming shortened V by 5 bases and J by 8 bases, and 13 bases separated the two germline ends. Germline loops: CDR1 SGHVS, CDR2 FNYEAQ. The CDR3 covers 14 residues. CDR3 protein: CASSQTVKDSPLHF. The CDR3, as DNA: TGTGCCAGCAGCCAAACTGTGAAGGATTCACCCCTCCACTTT.

This clone was counted a few times. The rearrangement joins TRBV14 to TRBJ1-2, with TRBD1 as a possible D gene (6 bases). This CDR3 is built from 14 residues. CDR1 and CDR2 from the germline V gene are SGHDN and FVKESK. Trimming shortened V by 0 bases and J by 7 bases, and 12 bases separated the two germline ends. The CDR3 nucleotides read TGTGCCAGCAGCCAAGATACAGGGTTGAGTGGCTACACCTTC. It codes for CASSQDTGLSGYTF.

The chain combines TRBV6-6 with TRBJ2-5; D unclear. CDR1 and CDR2 (germline): MNHNY, SVGAGI (reference sequence). The germline V and J ends were trimmed by 2 bases and 1 base, with 8 bases remaining between them. The CDR3 is 14 amino acids. The CDR3 DNA reads TGTGCCAGCAGTTACGGTACTCTCCAAGAGACCCAGTACTTC. Translation: CASSYGTLQETQYF.

This clone was counted once. This sequence joins TRBV5-1 and TRBJ2-5, with 7 bases that match TRBD2. The CDR3 spans 15 residues. V trimming: 0 bases; J trimming: 5 bases; junction bases outside the gene matches: 7. Germline-derived CDR1 and CDR2 are SGHRS and YFSETQ. CDR3 sequence: CASSLAMVGGETQYF. CDR3 nucleotides: TGCGCCAGCAGCTTGGCGATGGTCGGGGGGGAGACCCAGTACTTC.

This clone was recorded only once. The J gene is TRBJ2-7, the V gene TRBV14, with 8 bases matching TRBD1. The CDR3 is 15 amino acids. Germline CDR1 reads SGHDN; CDR2 reads FVKESK. V shed 3 bases, J shed 2 bases, and the junction held 6 bases outside the gene matches. CDR3 region: CASSQSGTGPYEQYF. Written as DNA, the CDR3 is TGTGCCAGCAGCCAGTCCGGGACAGGCCCCTACGAGCAGTACTTC.

This clone was recorded only once. The CDR3 loop is CASSIGFGNQPQHF. CDR3 coding DNA: TGTGCCAGTAGTATAGGGTTCGGCAATCAGCCCCAGCATTTT. The genes are TRBV19 and TRBJ1-5; no reliable D call. The CDR3 is made up of 14 amino acids. Trimming removed 1 base from V and 2 bases from J, with 6 bases in between. Germline V CDR1 and CDR2: LNHDA, SQIVND (reference sequence).

The chain links TRBV11-2 to TRBJ2-7; TRBD1 matches at 9 bases. CDR3 length: 13 amino acids. Germline V gives CDR1 SGHAT, CDR2 FQNNGV. V gave up 6 bases and J gave up 5 bases; unmatched junction bases: 5. The CDR3 region has the DNA TGTGCCAGCAGTCCGGACAGGGGCCACGAGCAGTACTTC. It translates to CASSPDRGHEQYF.

V gene TRBV5-1 combines with J gene TRBJ2-7; TRBD1 agrees at 9 bases. The V gene end was trimmed by 0 bases and the J gene end by 4 bases; junction bases not matched to a gene: 8. The CDR3 length is 16 residues. Germline V gives CDR1 SGHRS, CDR2 YFSETQ. CDR3 in DNA: TGCGCCAGCAGCTTGGCCGGACAGGGGAATCCTTACGAGCAGTACTTC. Its protein product is CASSLAGQGNPYEQYF.

The chain is built from TRBV27 and TRBJ2-2; no firm D call. Germline lookup yields CDR1 MNHEY and CDR2 SMNVEV (reference sequence). This CDR3 region has 14 residues. The germline V and J ends were trimmed by 8 bases and 1 base, with 11 bases remaining between them. CDR3 amino acids: CASSQSMNTGELFF. DNA for the CDR3: TGTGCCAGCTCACAGTCCATGAACACCGGGGAGCTGTTTTTT.

This clone has only a few counts. The chain joins TRBV28 to TRBJ1-2, with TRBD1 matching over 10 bases. CDR1 is MDHEN, CDR2 SYDVKM, per germline. This CDR3 is built from 15 residues. V lost 7 bases to trimming and J lost 6 bases; unmatched junction nucleotides: 11. The CDR3 DNA reads TGTGCCAGCACCCTAGGTGGACAGGGGGTAAATGGCTACACCTTC. Translating gives CASTLGGQGVNGYTF.

The rearrangement links TRBV5-1 to TRBJ1-1, with D unclear. The CDR3 sequence is 14 residues long. V gave up 1 base and J gave up 1 base, with 8 bases separating them. The germline CDR1 and CDR2 sequences are SGHRS and YFSETQ. DNA of the CDR3: TGCGCCAGCAGCTTGCAAGGACCGAACACTGAAGCTTTCTTT. Translating gives CASSLQGPNTEAFF.

The V gene is TRBV10-3, the J gene TRBJ2-1; 9 bases map to TRBD1. CDR3 length: 12 amino acids. Trimming removed 4 bases from V and 14 bases from J; junction bases left unmatched: 6. The germline V gene has CDR1 ENHRY and CDR2 SYGVKD. The DNA of the CDR3 is TGTGCCATCAGTGTCCAGACAGGGGGGAAGTTCTTC. The encoded protein is CAISVQTGGKFF.

The V gene is TRBV19, the J gene TRBJ2-1, with D perhaps matching TRBD2 (7 bases). The CDR3 runs 14 residues. The ends were cut back, 2 bases at V and 11 bases at J, with 16 bases in the middle. Germline CDR1 reads LNHDA; CDR2 reads SQIVND (reference sequence). CDR3 sequence reads: CASSIRGGNPKQFF. CDR3 nucleotide sequence: TGTGCCAGTAGTATAAGGGGGGGGAATCCTAAGCAGTTCTTC.

The chain recombines TRBV2 with TRBJ1-1, with 7 nucleotides matching TRBD1. The germline gives CDR1 SNHLY, CDR2 FYNNEI. With 6 bases clipped from V and 5 bases from J, the junction kept 9 bases outside the gene matches. There are 14 residues in the CDR3. The CDR3 here is CASRVSGGRTEAFF. In DNA form, the CDR3 reads TGTGCCAGCAGAGTATCAGGGGGGAGAACTGAAGCTTTCTTT.

The V gene is TRBV7-6, the J gene TRBJ1-2, with 7 nucleotides matching TRBD1. Germline CDR1 reads SGHVS; CDR2 reads FNYEAQ. The CDR3 is 14 amino acids. V was clipped by 5 bases and J by 2 bases; unmatched bases: 5. The CDR3 nucleotides are TGTGCCAGCAGCCCCCAGGACAGGAACTATGGCTACACCTTC. It specifies CASSPQDRNYGYTF.

This sequence joins TRBV12-5 and TRBJ2-7, with 7 bases identical to TRBD2. The CDR3 length is 15 residues. Trimming cost V 5 bases and J 3 bases; bases outside gene matches: 10. Germline lookup yields CDR1 LGHNT and CDR2 FRNRAP. The CDR3 nucleotides read TGTGCTAGTGGTCTTCCTACGACTAGCTTCTACGAGCAGTACTTC. Protein product: CASGLPTTSFYEQYF.

Here the CDR3 reads CASRWDSTSYEQYF. Here the CDR3 DNA reads TGTGCCAGTAGATGGGACAGCACCTCCTACGAGCAGTACTTC. The chain links TRBV19 to TRBJ2-7, with 7 bases identical to TRBD1. Germline CDR1 reads LNHDA; CDR2 reads SQIVND (reference sequence). CDR3 length: 14 residues. J was trimmed by 0 bases and V by 6 bases; bases with no gene match: 5.

For the CDR3, the DNA is TGTGCCAGCAGCTTAATAGGTACCGCAGATACGCAGTATTTT. It yields the protein CASSLIGTADTQYF. The chain combines TRBV7-9 with TRBJ2-3; no clear D. V lost 2 bases to trimming and J lost 4 bases, with 10 bases between them. Germline CDR1 reads SEHNR; CDR2 reads FQNEAQ (reference sequence). The CDR3 sequence is 14 residues long.

This clone has only a few counts. The chain joins TRBV2 to TRBJ1-1; D not certain. This CDR3 region has 12 residues. Trimming removed 6 bases from V and 4 bases from J, with 9 bases in between. Germline V CDR1 and CDR2: SNHLY, FYNNEI. CDR3 sequence (DNA): TGTGCCAGCAGGTGGAGCAGCACTGAAGCTTTCTTT. Protein: CASRWSSTEAFF.

The chain has TRBV19 and TRBJ2-7; D is uncertain. The CDR3 contains 8 residues. The germline V gene encodes CDR1 LNHDA and CDR2 SQIVND (reference sequence). Trimming shortened V by 10 bases and J by 3 bases, and 1 base separated the two germline ends. The chain's CDR3 is CANYEQYF. DNA for the CDR3: TGTGCCAACTACGAGCAGTACTTC.

This chain links TRBV11-2 with TRBJ2-5; the D gene is possibly TRBD1 (6 bases). Germline lookup yields CDR1 SGHAT and CDR2 FQNNGV. V was trimmed by 6 bases and J by 0 bases, leaving 14 bases between them. The CDR3 sequence is 15 residues long. The CDR3 DNA reads as TGTGCCAGCAGAAAAAGACAGGTTTACCAAGAGACCCAGTACTTC. It encodes CASRKRQVYQETQYF.

The CDR3 DNA reads as TGTGCCAGCTCACCACCGAGGACCGCGTACCAAGAGACCCAGTACTTC. This sequence encodes CASSPPRTAYQETQYF. The rearrangement links TRBV18 to TRBJ2-5; D is undetermined. Trimming stripped 0 bases from V and 0 bases from J, with 11 bases between. Germline CDR1 and CDR2: KGHSH and LQKENI. The CDR3 runs to 16 residues.

Note on this clone: One junction end does not reproduce the germline sequence, and a read error may be involved. The chain uses TRBV10-1 and TRBJ2-3; the D gene is possibly TRBD1 (5 bases). Looked up from germline, CDR1 is WNHNN and CDR2 is SYGVQD (reference sequence). The CDR3 consists of 10 residues. DNA of the CDR3: TGCGCCGGCAGGGCAGATACGCAGTATTTT. This translates into CAGRADTQYF.

A single count supports this clone. For the CDR3, the DNA is TGTGCCATCAGTGAGTCGATAGGGCTAGCGGGAGATACGCAGTATTTT. It codes for CAISESIGLAGDTQYF. The chain carries TRBV10-3 and TRBJ2-3; TRBD2 matches 8 bases. The CDR3 has 16 amino acids. Germline CDR1 and CDR2: ENHRY and SYGVKD. V gave up 0 bases and J gave up 5 bases; unmatched junction bases: 7.

This chain joins TRBV7-2 and TRBJ1-1; a weak D match, TRBD1 (5 bases). The CDR3 is 22 amino acids. Germline CDR1 SGHTA, CDR2 FQGNSA. V dropped 0 bases and J dropped 1 base, with 30 bases sitting between them. This chain's CDR3 is CASSLALGGYSGKYRSNTEAFF. DNA for the CDR3: TGTGCCAGCAGCTTAGCGCTGGGCGGCTATAGTGGTAAGTACAGGTCGAACACTGAAGCTTTCTTT.

The chain joins TRBV6-5 to TRBJ1-3, with unresolved D. The germline V gene has CDR1 MNHEY and CDR2 SVGAGI. The CDR3 length is 12 residues. Trimming pared 5 bases from V and 6 bases from J, leaving 8 bases between. This CDR3 is CASSQGENTIYF. CDR3 DNA sequence: TGTGCCAGCAGTCAAGGAGAAAACACCATATATTTT.

The chain joins TRBV27 to TRBJ1-2; 7 nucleotides agree with TRBD1. With 6 bases clipped from V and 8 bases from J, the junction kept 9 bases outside the gene matches. The CDR3 runs 13 residues. The germline gives CDR1 MNHEY, CDR2 SMNVEV (reference sequence). CDR3 loop: CASRRGQEGGYTF. CDR3 sequence (DNA): TGTGCCAGCAGACGAGGACAGGAAGGGGGCTACACCTTC.

This clone was seen more than once but under ten times. The CDR3 here is CVRINGEYNSPLHF. The CDR3, as DNA: TGTGTCAGAATTAACGGGGAGTATAATTCACCCCTCCACTTT. The chain employs TRBV19 and TRBJ1-6, with D unclear. The CDR3 consists of 14 residues. CDR1 is LNHDA and CDR2 is SQIVND in the germline V gene (reference sequence). The full variable domain, with the rest looked up from reference TRBV19 and TRBJ1-6, is DGGITQSPKYLFRKEGQNVTLSCEQNLNHDAMYWYRQDPGQGLRLIYYSQIVNDFQKGDIAEGYSVSREKKESFPLTVTSAQKNPTAFYLCVRINGEYNSPLHFGNGTRLTVT.